This T cell receptor (beta chain) was obtained from a study of blood T cell repertoires in COVID-19. Germline-derived CDR1 and CDR2 are SGHDT and YYEEEE. This CDR3 has 16 amino acids. Trimming removed 1 base from V and 1 base from J, with 14 bases in between. Here immunoSEQ multiplex PCR was the method, and the copy in TCRdb shows in-frame clones only, minus some. The repertoire holds some 85,000 clones, with 80% as singletons. This clone has a single count. The chain uses TRBV5-6 and TRBJ1-1; D uncertain. This sequence originates from a woman older than 75 with acute or convalescent COVID-19. Sequencing input: peripheral blood. CDR3 coding DNA: TGTGCCAGCAGCTTGCGGATGGAGGTGGGGAACACTGAAGCTTTCTTT. Translation: CASSLRMEVGNTEAFF.